This T cell receptor (beta chain) was documented in a study of cytomegalovirus exposure and HLA in healthy donors. About the research overall: Researchers previously reported finding 90 million to 130 million unique TCR beta sequences from around 200 million T cells.

PCR primers comprised 60 Vbeta and 13 Jbeta primers. Produced via immunoSEQ multiplex PCR; TCRdb's table is partial and in-frame only. The table has more than 95,000 clones, approximately 81% seen once; the top ten hold 1% to 1.5%. The CDR3 sequence is 18 residues long. The germline V and J ends were trimmed by 0 bases and 0 bases, with 17 bases remaining between them. The germline V gene has CDR1 LGHNT and CDR2 FRNRAP. This TCR was recovered from a man aged 25-40 years in good health and CMV-seronegative. The specimen was PBMCs. The rearrangement joins TRBV12-5 to TRBJ2-5; TRBD1 might be the D (6 bases). The CDR3 here is CASGLVIPGHRYQETQYF. The CDR3 region has the DNA TGTGCTAGTGGTTTGGTTATCCCGGGACACCGGTACCAAGAGACCCAGTACTTC. The complete variable domain, with remaining parts taken from reference TRBV12-5 and TRBJ2-5, reads DARVTQTPRHKVTEMGQEVTMRCQPILGHNTVFWYRQTMMQGLELLAYFRNRAPLDDSGMPKDRFSAEMPDATLATLKIQPSEPRDSAVYFCASGLVIPGHRYQETQYFGPGTRLLVL.